A selection of T cell receptor beta chains follows, all from one sample in a study of blood T cell repertoires in COVID-19. The protocol was immunoSEQ multiplex PCR, while the TCRdb copy is restricted to in-frame clones and leaves out a portion. The table includes about 110,000 clones, over 65% detected once. The sequencing input was peripheral blood. These receptors were obtained from a man at least 80 years old with COVID-19, enrolled during active disease. CDR3s include the opening cysteine and the closing phenylalanine or tryptophan. A D gene is named only where the DNA matches it firmly. Some rows mark clone size as missing; the rest say once, few, many or name a class of expanded clone.

v_call: TRBV2
clone_size: many
d_call: -
j_call: TRBJ1-1
cdr3_aa: CASSRTENTEAFF
cdr3_nt: TGTGCCAGCAGCCGGACTGAGAACACTGAAGCTTTCTTT

v_call: TRBV28
clone_size: -
d_call: TRBD1
j_call: TRBJ1-2
cdr3_aa: CASRPGQTYGYTF
cdr3_nt: TGTGCCAGCAGGCCGGGACAGACCTATGGCTACACCTTC

v_call: TRBV5-1
clone_size: medium-sized
d_call: -
j_call: TRBJ2-7
cdr3_aa: CASASGTGNSYEQYF
cdr3_nt: TGCGCCAGCGCGTCAGGGACTGGAAACTCCTACGAGCAGTACTTC

v_call: TRBV28
clone_size: -
d_call: -
j_call: TRBJ2-4
cdr3_aa: CASSFPGQSKNIQYF
cdr3_nt: TGTGCCAGCAGTTTCCCGGGACAAAGCAAAAACATTCAGTACTTC

v_call: TRBV7-3
clone_size: -
d_call: TRBD2
j_call: TRBJ2-1
cdr3_aa: CASSLLAGAYNEQFF
cdr3_nt: TGTGCCAGCAGCTTACTAGCGGGAGCGTACAATGAGCAGTTCTTC

v_call: TRBV2
clone_size: -
d_call: TRBD1
j_call: TRBJ1-5
cdr3_aa: CASREGQGIHQPQHF
cdr3_nt: TGTGCCAGCAGAGAGGGACAGGGGATACACCAGCCCCAGCATTTT

v_call: TRBV19
clone_size: many
d_call: TRBD1
j_call: TRBJ1-1
cdr3_aa: CASINRQGEAEAFF
cdr3_nt: TGTGCCAGTATCAACAGACAGGGAGAAGCTGAAGCTTTCTTT

v_call: TRBV7-6
clone_size: -
d_call: TRBD2
j_call: TRBJ2-7
cdr3_aa: CASSPEPGLKGYEQYF
cdr3_nt: TGTGCCAGCAGCCCTGAGCCGGGACTAAAAGGCTACGAGCAGTACTTC

v_call: TRBV30
clone_size: -
d_call: -
j_call: TRBJ1-5
cdr3_aa: CAWGSHENQPQHF
cdr3_nt: TGTGCCTGGGGATCCCATGAGAATCAGCCCCAGCATTTT

v_call: TRBV28
clone_size: -
d_call: -
j_call: TRBJ2-7
cdr3_aa: CASRRGSYEQYF
cdr3_nt: TGTGCCAGCAGACGGGGTTCCTACGAGCAGTACTTC

v_call: TRBV28
clone_size: -
d_call: -
j_call: TRBJ1-2
cdr3_aa: CASSFGLREGYTF
cdr3_nt: TGTGCCAGCAGTTTCGGACTTAGAGAGGGCTACACCTTC

v_call: TRBV3-1/TRBV3-2
clone_size: -
d_call: TRBD1
j_call: TRBJ2-6
cdr3_aa: CASSQSGTGLSGANVLTF
cdr3_nt: TGTGCCAGCAGCCAATCCGGGACAGGACTCTCTGGGGCCAACGTCCTGACTTTC

v_call: TRBV10-3
clone_size: -
d_call: -
j_call: TRBJ2-1
cdr3_aa: CAIRDFYSSYNEQFF
cdr3_nt: TGTGCCATCAGGGACTTCTATAGCTCCTACAATGAGCAGTTCTTC

v_call: TRBV28
clone_size: few
d_call: -
j_call: TRBJ1-5
cdr3_aa: CASTPAGQGNQPQHF
cdr3_nt: TGTGCCAGTACTCCGGCCGGGCAGGGGAATCAGCCCCAGCATTTT

v_call: TRBV5-1
clone_size: few
d_call: TRBD2
j_call: TRBJ2-1
cdr3_aa: CASSSIPPDFSGVSYNEQFF
cdr3_nt: TGCGCCAGCAGCTCGATCCCCCCCGATTTTAGCGGGGTCTCCTACAATGAGCAGTTCTTC

v_call: TRBV7-8
clone_size: -
d_call: -
j_call: TRBJ2-7
cdr3_aa: CASSLKQGFYEQYF
cdr3_nt: TGTGCCAGCAGCTTAAAGCAGGGTTTCTACGAGCAGTACTTC

v_call: TRBV5-1
clone_size: few
d_call: TRBD1
j_call: TRBJ1-1
cdr3_aa: CASSTGQGYTEAFF
cdr3_nt: TGCGCCAGCAGCACGGGACAGGGGTACACTGAAGCTTTCTTT

v_call: TRBV6-5
clone_size: -
d_call: -
j_call: TRBJ1-1
cdr3_aa: CASSYGRGLGTEAFF
cdr3_nt: TGTGCCAGCAGTTACGGGCGGGGGCTGGGCACTGAAGCTTTCTTT

v_call: TRBV5-1
clone_size: -
d_call: -
j_call: TRBJ1-4
cdr3_aa: CASSSGLPNEKLFF
cdr3_nt: TGCGCCAGCAGTTCAGGGTTACCTAATGAAAAACTGTTTTTT

v_call: TRBV11-2
clone_size: few
d_call: TRBD1
j_call: TRBJ1-6
cdr3_aa: CASSQTRTGGRSPLHF
cdr3_nt: TGTGCCAGCAGCCAGACCCGGACAGGGGGTCGTTCACCCCTCCACTTT

v_call: TRBV24-1
clone_size: -
d_call: TRBD2
j_call: TRBJ2-7
cdr3_aa: CATSDPSSGSVNEQYF
cdr3_nt: TGTGCCACCAGTGACCCGTCTAGCGGGAGTGTAAACGAGCAGTACTTC

v_call: TRBV5-1
clone_size: once
d_call: -
j_call: TRBJ2-1
cdr3_aa: CASSLTGVRNEQFF
cdr3_nt: TGCGCCAGCAGCTTGACGGGAGTAAGAAATGAGCAGTTCTTC

v_call: TRBV2
clone_size: few
d_call: TRBD2
j_call: TRBJ2-7
cdr3_aa: CASCLAGESYEQYF
cdr3_nt: TGTGCCAGCTGCTTAGCGGGAGAATCCTACGAGCAGTACTTC

v_call: TRBV19
clone_size: once
d_call: -
j_call: TRBJ1-2
cdr3_aa: CASSIVGYGYTF
cdr3_nt: TGTGCCAGTAGTATAGTCGGCTATGGCTACACCTTC

v_call: TRBV5-1
clone_size: -
d_call: TRBD1
j_call: TRBJ2-5
cdr3_aa: CASSLSGGVGETQYF
cdr3_nt: TGCGCCAGCAGCTTGTCAGGGGGCGTTGGAGAGACCCAGTACTTC